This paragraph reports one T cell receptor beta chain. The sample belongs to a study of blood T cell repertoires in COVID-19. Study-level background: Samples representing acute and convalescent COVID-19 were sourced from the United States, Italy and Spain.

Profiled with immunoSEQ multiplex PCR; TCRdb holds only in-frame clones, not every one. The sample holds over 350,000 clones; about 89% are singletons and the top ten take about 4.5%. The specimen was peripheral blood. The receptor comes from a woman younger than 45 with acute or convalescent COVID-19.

CDR3 nucleotide sequence: TGTGCCAGCAGTCCCGATCCAGGCTACGAGCAGTACTTC. Translation: CASSPDPGYEQYF. V usage is TRBV12-3 or TRBV12-4 and J usage is TRBJ2-7; D is unclear. The CDR3 totals 13 residues. V was pared by 5 bases and J by 3 bases, with 11 bases between.